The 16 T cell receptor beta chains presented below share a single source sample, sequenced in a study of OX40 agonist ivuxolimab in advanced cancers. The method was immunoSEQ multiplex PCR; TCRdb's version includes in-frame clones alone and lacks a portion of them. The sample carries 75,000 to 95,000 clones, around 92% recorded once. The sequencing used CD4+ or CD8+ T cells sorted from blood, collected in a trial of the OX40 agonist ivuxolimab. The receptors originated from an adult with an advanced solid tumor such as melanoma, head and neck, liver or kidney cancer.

The CDR3 sequence is CSVASGRTYEQFF. The CDR3 DNA reads as TGCAGCGTGGCTAGCGGGAGGACCTATGAGCAGTTCTTC. The rearrangement uses TRBV29-1 and TRBJ2-1; 11 bases map to TRBD2. CDR1 is SQVTM and CDR2 is ANQGSEA in the germline V gene. V lost 6 bases and J lost 8; bases outside the gene matches: 6. The CDR3 length is 13 residues.

DNA of the CDR3: TGTGCCAGCAGCCCCTGGGAGGGGGAGCAGTACTTC. This sequence encodes CASSPWEGEQYF. The rearrangement joins TRBV5-4 to TRBJ2-7; 7 nucleotides line up with TRBD2. The V and J ends lost 4 bases and 7 bases, in that order; junction bases with no gene match: 5. Per germline, CDR1 SGHNT and CDR2 YYREEE (reference sequence). This CDR3 contains 12 residues.

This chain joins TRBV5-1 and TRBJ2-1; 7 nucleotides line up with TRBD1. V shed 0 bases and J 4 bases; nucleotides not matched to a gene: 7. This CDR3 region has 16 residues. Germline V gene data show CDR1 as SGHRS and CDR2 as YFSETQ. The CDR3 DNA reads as TGCGCCAGCAGCTTGGGGGGGACAGCCTTTTACAATGAGCAGTTCTTC. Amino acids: CASSLGGTAFYNEQFF. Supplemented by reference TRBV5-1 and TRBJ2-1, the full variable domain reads KAGVTQTPRYLIKTRGQQVTLSCSPISGHRSVSWYQQTPGQGLQFLFEYFSETQRNKGNFPGRFSGRQFSNSRSEMNVSTLELGDSALYLCASSLGGTAFYNEQFFGPGTRLTVL.

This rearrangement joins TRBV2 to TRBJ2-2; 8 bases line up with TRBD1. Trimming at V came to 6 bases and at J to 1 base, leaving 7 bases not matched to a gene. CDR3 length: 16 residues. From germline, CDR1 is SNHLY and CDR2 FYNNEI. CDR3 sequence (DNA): TGTGCCAGCAGGGAGCGTGGACAGGGGAACACCGGGGAGCTGTTTTTT. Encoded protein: CASRERGQGNTGELFF.

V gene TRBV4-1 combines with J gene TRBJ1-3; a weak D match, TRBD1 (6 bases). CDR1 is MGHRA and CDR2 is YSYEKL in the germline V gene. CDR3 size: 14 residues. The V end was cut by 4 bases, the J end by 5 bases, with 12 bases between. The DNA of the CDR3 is TGCGCCAGCAGCCCCCAGAGGGGGAGAAACACCATATATTTT. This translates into CASSPQRGRNTIYF.

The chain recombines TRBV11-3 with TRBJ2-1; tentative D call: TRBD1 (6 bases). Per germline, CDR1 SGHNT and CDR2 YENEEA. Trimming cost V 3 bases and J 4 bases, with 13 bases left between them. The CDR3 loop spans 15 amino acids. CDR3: CASSFGRGAYNEQFF. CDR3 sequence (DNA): TGTGCCAGCAGCTTTGGCAGGGGAGCTTACAATGAGCAGTTCTTC.

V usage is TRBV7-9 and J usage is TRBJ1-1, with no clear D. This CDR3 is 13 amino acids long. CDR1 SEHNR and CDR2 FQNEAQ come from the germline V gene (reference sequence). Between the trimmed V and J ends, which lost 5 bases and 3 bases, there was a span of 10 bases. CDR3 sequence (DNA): TGTGCCAGCAGCCCAATGATGGACACTGAAGCTTTCTTT. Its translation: CASSPMMDTEAFF.

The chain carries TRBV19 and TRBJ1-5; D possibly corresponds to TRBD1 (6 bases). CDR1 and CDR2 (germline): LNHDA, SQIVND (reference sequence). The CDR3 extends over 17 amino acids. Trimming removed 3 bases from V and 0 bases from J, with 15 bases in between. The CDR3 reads CASSMGRGGHSNQPQHF. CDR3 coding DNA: TGTGCCAGTAGTATGGGCAGGGGAGGCCATAGCAATCAGCCCCAGCATTTT.

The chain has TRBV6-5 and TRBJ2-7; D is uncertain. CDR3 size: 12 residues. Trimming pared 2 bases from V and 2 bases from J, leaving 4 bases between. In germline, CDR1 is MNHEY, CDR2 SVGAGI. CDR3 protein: CASSYRTYEQYF. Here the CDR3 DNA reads TGTGCCAGCAGTTACCGGACCTACGAGCAGTACTTC.

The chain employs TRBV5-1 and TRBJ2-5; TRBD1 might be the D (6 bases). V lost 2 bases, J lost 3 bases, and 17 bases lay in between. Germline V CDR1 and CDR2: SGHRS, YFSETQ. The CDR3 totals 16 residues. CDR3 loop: CASSFLPAGAEETQYF. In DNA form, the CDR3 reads TGCGCCAGCAGCTTTCTCCCGGCAGGGGCGGAAGAGACCCAGTACTTC. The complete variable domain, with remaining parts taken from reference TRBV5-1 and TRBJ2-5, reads KAGVTQTPRYLIKTRGQQVTLSCSPISGHRSVSWYQQTPGQGLQFLFEYFSETQRNKGNFPGRFSGRQFSNSRSEMNVSTLELGDSALYLCASSFLPAGAEETQYFGPGTRLLVL.

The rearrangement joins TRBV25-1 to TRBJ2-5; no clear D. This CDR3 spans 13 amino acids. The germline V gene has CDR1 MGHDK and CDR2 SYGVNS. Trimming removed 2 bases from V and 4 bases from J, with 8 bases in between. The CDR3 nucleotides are TGTGCCAGCAGTGAAGCCTTTAGAGAGACCCAGTACTTC. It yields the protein CASSEAFRETQYF.

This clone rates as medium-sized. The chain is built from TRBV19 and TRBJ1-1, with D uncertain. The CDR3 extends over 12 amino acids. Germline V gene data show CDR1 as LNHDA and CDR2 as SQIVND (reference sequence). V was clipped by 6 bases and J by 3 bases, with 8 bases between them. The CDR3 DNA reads TGTGCCAGTAGCTACGCCGACACTGAAGCTTTCTTT. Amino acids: CASSYADTEAFF.

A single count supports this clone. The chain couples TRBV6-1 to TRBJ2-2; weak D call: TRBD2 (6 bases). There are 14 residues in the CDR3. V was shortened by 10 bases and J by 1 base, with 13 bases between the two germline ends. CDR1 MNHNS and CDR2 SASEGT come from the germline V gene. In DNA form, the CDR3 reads TGTGCCATCCAGAGGGGAGGGAACACCGGGGAGCTGTTTTTT. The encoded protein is CAIQRGGNTGELFF.

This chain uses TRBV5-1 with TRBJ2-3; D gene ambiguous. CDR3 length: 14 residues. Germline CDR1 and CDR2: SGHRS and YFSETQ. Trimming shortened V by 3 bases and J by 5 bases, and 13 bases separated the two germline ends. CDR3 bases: TGCGCCAGCAGCTGGGTCGGCAGCCTAGATACGCAGTATTTT. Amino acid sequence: CASSWVGSLDTQYF.

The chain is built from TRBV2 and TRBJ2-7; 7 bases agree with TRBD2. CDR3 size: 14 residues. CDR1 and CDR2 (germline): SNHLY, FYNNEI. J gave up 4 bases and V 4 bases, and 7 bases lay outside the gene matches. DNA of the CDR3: TGTGCCAGCAGTGTTGACGTCGGGAGGTACGAGCAGTACTTC. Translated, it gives CASSVDVGRYEQYF.

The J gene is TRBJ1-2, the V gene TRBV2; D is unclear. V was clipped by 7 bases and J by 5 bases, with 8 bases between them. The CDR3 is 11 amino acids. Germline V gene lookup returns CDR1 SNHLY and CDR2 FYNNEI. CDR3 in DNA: TGTGCCAGCACGAGGGATTATGGCTACACCTTC. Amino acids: CASTRDYGYTF.